What follows describes a single TCR beta chain. Its antigen is still unknown. Base qualities are not recorded, but no much larger clone differs from it by a single base. The sample is drawn from a study of technical replicates of blood from a handful of donors (dated by TCRdb to between 2016 and 2019). Libraries were made using the immunoSEQ multiplex PCR assay. The table comes from immuneACCESS by way of TCRdb, which keeps in-frame sequences with V and J called. Part of the clones is missing from these tables; in studies checked, under half for an unresolved V gene and the rest for unknown reasons. This sample comprises tens of thousands of clones, approximately 95% of them detected only once. 0.25% of the sample is taken by the ten largest. Its CDR3 holds 14 amino acids, cysteine through phenylalanine. Only CDR3 DNA is held: 42 bases, read in frame from base 1. V is clipped by 0 bases and J by 2 bases, and the sequence between their germline boundaries is 7 bases long.

The specimen was T cells isolated from PBMCs. This chain is built from TRBV23-1 and TRBJ1-2; a tentative D call is TRBD1 (5 bases match). TRBV23-1 is labeled an ORF, and its function is uncertain. The source is a human donor in good health. The bases are TGCGCCAGCAGTCAATCGGAGGGGAACTATGGCTACACCTTC. The encoded protein is CASSQSEGNYGYTF.